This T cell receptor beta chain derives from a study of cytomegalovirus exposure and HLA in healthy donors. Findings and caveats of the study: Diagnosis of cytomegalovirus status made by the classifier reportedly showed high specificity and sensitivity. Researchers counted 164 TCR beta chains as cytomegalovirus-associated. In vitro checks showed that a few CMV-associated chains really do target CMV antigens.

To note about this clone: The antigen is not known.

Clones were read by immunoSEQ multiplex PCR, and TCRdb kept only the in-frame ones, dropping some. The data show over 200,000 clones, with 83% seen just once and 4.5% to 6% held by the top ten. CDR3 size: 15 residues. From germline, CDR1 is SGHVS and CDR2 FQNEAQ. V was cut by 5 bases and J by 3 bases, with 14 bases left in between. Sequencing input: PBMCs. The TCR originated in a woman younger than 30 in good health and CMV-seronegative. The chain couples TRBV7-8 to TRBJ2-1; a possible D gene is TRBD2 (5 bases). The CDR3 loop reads CASSRVEGLYNEQFF. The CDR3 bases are TGTGCCAGCAGCCGTGTTGAGGGCCTCTACAATGAGCAGTTCTTC.